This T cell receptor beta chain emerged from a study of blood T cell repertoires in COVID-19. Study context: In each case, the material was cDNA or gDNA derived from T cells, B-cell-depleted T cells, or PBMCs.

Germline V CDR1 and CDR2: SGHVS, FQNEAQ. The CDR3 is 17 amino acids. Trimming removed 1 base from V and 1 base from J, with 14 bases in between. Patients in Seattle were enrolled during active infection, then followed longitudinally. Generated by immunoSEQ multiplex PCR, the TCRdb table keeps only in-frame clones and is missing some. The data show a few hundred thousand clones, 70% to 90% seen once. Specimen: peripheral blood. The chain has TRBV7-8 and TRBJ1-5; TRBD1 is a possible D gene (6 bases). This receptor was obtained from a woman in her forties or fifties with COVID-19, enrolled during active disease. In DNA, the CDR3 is TGTGCCAGCAGCTTAGTCGTAGGGGGGGGGAGCAATCAGCCCCAGCATTTT. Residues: CASSLVVGGGSNQPQHF.